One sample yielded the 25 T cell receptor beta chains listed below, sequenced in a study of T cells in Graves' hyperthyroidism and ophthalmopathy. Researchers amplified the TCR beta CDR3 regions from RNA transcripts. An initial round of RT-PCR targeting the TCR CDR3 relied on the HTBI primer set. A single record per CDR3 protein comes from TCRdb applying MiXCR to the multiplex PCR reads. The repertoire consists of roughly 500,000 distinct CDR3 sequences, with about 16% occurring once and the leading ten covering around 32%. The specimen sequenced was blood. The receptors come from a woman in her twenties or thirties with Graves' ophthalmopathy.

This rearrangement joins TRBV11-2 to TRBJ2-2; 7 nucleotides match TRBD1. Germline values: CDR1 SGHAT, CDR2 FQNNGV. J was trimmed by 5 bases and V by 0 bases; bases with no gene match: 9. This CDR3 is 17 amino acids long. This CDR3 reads CASSLDTLLQGTGELFF. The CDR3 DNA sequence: TGTGCCAGCAGCTTAGATACCCTCCTACAGGGGACCGGGGAGCTGTTTTTT.

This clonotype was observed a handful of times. The CDR3 is CSASGVGYTF. Here the CDR3 DNA reads TGCAGTGCTAGCGGGGTTGGCTACACCTTC. The chain couples TRBV20-1 to TRBJ1-2, with unresolved D. This CDR3 comprises 10 residues. The germline CDR1 and CDR2 sequences are DFQATT and SNEGSKA (reference sequence). Trimming took off 3 bases at V and 7 bases at J, with 6 bases between the two ends.

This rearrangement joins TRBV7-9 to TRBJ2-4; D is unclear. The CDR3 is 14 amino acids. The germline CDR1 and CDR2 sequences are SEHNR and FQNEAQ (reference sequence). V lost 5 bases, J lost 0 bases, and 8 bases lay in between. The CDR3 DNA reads TGTGCCAGCAGCCAAACAGTAGCCAAAAACATTCAGTACTTC. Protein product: CASSQTVAKNIQYF.

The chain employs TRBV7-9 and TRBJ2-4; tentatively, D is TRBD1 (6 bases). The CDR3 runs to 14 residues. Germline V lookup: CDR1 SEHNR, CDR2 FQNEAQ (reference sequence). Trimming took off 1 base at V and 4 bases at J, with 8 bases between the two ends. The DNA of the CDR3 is TGTGCCAGCAGCTTAGAAACAGGGAAAAACATTCAGTACTTC. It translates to CASSLETGKNIQYF.

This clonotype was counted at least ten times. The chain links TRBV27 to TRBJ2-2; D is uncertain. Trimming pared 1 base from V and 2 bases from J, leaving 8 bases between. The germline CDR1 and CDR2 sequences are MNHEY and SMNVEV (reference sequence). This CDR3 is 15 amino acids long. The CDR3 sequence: CASSLLGFNTGELFF. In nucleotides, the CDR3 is TGTGCCAGCAGTTTATTGGGCTTTAACACCGGGGAGCTGTTTTTT.

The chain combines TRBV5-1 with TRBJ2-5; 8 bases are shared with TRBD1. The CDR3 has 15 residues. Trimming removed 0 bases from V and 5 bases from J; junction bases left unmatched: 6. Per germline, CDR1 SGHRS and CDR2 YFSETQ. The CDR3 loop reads CASSLATGVGETQYF. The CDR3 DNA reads TGCGCCAGCAGCTTGGCGACAGGGGTTGGGGAGACCCAGTACTTC.

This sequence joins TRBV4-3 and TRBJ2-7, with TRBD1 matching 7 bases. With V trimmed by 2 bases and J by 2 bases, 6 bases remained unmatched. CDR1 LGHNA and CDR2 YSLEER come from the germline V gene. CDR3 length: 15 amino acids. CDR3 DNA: TGCGCCAGCAGCCAACAGACAGGGAGCCCCTACGAGCAGTACTTC. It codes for CASSQQTGSPYEQYF.

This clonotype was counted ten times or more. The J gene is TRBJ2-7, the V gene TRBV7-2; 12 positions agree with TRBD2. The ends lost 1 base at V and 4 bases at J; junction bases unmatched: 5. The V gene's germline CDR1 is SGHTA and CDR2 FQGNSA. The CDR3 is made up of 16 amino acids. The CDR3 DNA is TGTGCCAGCAGCTTAGGACTAGCGGGAGTCGGGTACGAGCAGTACTTC. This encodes CASSLGLAGVGYEQYF.

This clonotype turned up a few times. CDR3 in DNA: TGTGCCAGCCAGAGGGGCACAGATACGCAGTATTTT. It specifies CASQRGTDTQYF. The rearrangement links TRBV28 to TRBJ2-3, with a possible D match to TRBD2 (5 bases). Germline loops: CDR1 MDHEN, CDR2 SYDVKM. The CDR3 loop spans 12 amino acids. V lost 8 bases and J 1 base, leaving 7 bases between the germline ends.

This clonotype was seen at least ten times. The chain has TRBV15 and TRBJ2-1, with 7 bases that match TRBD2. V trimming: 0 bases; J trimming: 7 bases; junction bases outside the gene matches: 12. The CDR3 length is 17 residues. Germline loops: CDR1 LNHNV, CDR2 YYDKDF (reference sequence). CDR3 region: CATSRDVGLSGKNEQFF. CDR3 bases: TGTGCCACCAGCAGAGACGTCGGCCTGAGCGGGAAAAATGAGCAGTTCTTC.

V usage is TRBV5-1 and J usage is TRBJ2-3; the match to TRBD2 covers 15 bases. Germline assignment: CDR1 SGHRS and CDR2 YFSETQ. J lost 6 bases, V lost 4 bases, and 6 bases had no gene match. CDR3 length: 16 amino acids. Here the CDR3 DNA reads TGCGCCAGCAGCCCCCGGACTAGCGGGAGGGGGGATACGCAGTATTTT. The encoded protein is CASSPRTSGRGDTQYF.

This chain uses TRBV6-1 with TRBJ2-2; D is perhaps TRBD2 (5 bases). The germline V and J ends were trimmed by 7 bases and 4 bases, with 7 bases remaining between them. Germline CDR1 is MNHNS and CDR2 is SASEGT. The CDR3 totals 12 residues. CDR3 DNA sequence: TGTGCCAGCAAACGGGGCACCGGGGAGCTGTTTTTT. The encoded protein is CASKRGTGELFF.

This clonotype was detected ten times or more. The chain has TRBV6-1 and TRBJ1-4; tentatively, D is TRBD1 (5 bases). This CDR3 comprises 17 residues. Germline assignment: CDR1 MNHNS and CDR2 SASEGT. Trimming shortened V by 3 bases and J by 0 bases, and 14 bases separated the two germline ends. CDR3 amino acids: CASSERVGVPTNEKLFF. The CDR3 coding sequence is TGTGCCAGCAGTGAGAGGGTAGGGGTGCCAACTAATGAAAAACTGTTTTTT.

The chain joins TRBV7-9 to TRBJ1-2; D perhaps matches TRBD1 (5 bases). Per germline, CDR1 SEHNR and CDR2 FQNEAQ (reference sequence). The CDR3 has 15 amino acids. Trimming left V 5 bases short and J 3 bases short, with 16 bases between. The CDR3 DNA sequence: TGTGCCAGCAGCCTTGGACAAGGAGCTCACTATGGCTACACCTTC. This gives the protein CASSLGQGAHYGYTF.

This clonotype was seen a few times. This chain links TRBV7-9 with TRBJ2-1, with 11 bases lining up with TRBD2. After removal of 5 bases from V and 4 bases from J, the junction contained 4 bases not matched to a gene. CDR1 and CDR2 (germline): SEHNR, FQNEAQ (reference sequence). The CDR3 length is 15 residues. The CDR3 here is CASSERTSGYNEQFF. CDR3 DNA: TGTGCCAGCAGCGAAAGGACTAGCGGGTACAATGAGCAGTTCTTC. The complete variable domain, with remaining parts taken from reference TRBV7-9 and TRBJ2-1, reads DTGVSQNPRHKITKRGQNVTFRCDPISEHNRLYWYRQTLGQGPEFLTYFQNEAQLEKSRLLSDRFSAERPKGSFSTLEIQRTEQGDSAMYLCASSERTSGYNEQFFGPGTRLTVL.

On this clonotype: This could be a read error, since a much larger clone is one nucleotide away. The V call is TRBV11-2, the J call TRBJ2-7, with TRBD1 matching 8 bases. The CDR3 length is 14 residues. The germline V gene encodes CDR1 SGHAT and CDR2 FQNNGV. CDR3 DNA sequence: TGTGCCAACAGCTCCGCAGGGGGCAGGGACGAGCAGTACTTC. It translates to CANSSAGGRDEQYF.

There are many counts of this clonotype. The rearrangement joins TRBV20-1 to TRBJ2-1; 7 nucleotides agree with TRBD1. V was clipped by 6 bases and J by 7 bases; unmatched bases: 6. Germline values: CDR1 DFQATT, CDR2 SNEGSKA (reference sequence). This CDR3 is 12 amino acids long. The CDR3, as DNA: TGCAGTGCCTGGGGACAGAATAATGAGCAGTTCTTC. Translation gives CSAWGQNNEQFF.

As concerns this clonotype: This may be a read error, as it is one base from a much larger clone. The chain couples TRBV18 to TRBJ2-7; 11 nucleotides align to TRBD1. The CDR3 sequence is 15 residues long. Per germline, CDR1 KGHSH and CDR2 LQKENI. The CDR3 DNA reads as TGTGTCAGCTCACAGGGGGGACAGGGGGTCAACGAGCAGTACTTC. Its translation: CVSSQGGQGVNEQYF.

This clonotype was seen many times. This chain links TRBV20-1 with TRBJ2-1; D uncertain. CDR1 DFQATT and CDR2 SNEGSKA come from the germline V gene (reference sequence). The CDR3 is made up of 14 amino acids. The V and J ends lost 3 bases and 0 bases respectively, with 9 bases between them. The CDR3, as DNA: TGCAGTGCTAGCACCGATAGCTCCTACAATGAGCAGTTCTTC. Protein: CSASTDSSYNEQFF.

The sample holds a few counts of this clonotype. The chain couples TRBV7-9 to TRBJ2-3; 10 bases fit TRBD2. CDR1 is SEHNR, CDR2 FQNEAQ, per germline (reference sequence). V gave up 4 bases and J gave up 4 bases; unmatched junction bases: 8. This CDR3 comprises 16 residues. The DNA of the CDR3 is TGTGCCAGCAGCTATCTAGCGGGAGAAGGGCCAGATACGCAGTATTTT. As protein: CASSYLAGEGPDTQYF.

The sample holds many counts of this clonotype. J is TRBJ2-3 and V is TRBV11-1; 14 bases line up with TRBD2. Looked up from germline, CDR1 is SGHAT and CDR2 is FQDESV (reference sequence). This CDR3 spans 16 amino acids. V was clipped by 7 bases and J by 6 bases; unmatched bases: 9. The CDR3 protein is CASKRGLAGEVDTQYF. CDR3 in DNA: TGTGCCAGCAAACGGGGACTAGCGGGAGAGGTGGATACGCAGTATTTT.

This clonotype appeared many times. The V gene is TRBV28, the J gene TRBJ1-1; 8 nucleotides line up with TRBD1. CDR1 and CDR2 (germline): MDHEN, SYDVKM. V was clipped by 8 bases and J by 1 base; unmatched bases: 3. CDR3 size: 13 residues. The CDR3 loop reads CASGTGPNTEAFF. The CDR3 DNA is TGTGCCAGCGGGACAGGCCCGAACACTGAAGCTTTCTTT.

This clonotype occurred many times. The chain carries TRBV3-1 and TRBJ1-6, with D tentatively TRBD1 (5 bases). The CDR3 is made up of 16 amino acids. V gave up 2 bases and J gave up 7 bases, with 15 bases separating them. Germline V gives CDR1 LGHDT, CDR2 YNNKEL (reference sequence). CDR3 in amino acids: CASSQWAGTKNSPLHF. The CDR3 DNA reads TGTGCCAGCAGCCAATGGGCCGGGACTAAAAATTCACCCCTCCACTTT.

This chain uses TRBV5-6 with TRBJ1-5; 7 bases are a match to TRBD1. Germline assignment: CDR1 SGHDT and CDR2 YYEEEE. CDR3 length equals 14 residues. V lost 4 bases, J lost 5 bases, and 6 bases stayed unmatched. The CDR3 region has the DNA TGTGCCAGCAGCGCGACAGGGATGGATCAGCCCCAGCATTTT. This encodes CASSATGMDQPQHF.

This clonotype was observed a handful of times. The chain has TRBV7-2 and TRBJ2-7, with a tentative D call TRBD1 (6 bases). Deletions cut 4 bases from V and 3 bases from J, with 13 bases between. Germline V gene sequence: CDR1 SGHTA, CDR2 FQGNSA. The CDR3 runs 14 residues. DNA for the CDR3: TGTGCCAGCAGCTCAGAAACAGGGAACTACGAGCAGTACTTC. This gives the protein CASSSETGNYEQYF.